This T cell receptor (beta chain) was identified in a study of blood T cell repertoires in COVID-19. Study background: COVID-19 samples collected from the United States, Italy and Spain covered acute and convalescent phases. Nucleic acid was either cDNA or gDNA, and it came from T cells, B-cell-depleted T cells, or PBMCs.

Using immunoSEQ multiplex PCR, the repertoire was profiled, and TCRdb retains in-frame clones only, with some absent. This sample yields about 480,000 clones, of which approximately 88% are seen a single time; around 13% belongs to the top ten. Those enrolled in Seattle joined during active infection and were followed longitudinally afterward. CDR1 KGHSH and CDR2 LQKENI come from the germline V gene. Trimming removed 3 bases from V and 6 bases from J, with 15 bases in between. The CDR3 is 14 residues long. The sample was peripheral blood. The origin of this receptor is a woman aged 50 to 65 with COVID-19, enrolled during active disease. This chain connects TRBV18 to TRBJ2-7; D perhaps matches TRBD1 (5 bases). This CDR3 is CASSPMAGIGEQYF. CDR3 DNA: TGTGCCAGCTCACCGATGGCAGGGATCGGCGAGCAGTACTTC.